The clone carrying this TCR beta chain was seen many times. The antigen remains unidentified. These data originate in a study of regulatory T cells in long-lasting Graves disease. Regarding the study as a whole: TCR diversity was lower in persistent Graves' patients than in newly diagnosed ones. TRBV28, TRBJ1-2 and TRBJ2-5 emerged as the favored segments in persistent disease.

The V gene lost 7 bases and the J gene lost 4 bases, with 4 bases spanning the gap. The CDR3 spans 10 residues. Per the germline V gene, CDR1 is MDHEN and CDR2 is SYDVKM. Arm-PCR with iRepertoire HTBI primers amplified the CDR3 regions for these TCR beta libraries. TCRdb redid the calling of the multiplex PCR reads with MiXCR, one entry per CDR3 protein. The table lists 300,000 or so distinct CDR3 sequences, around a fifth of them singletons, with about 29% in the top ten. This sample's time point: persistent/refractory GD, antithyroid drugs over 5 years with positive TRAb. After RNA was extracted from PBMCs, the TCR library was made from it. Blood from the periphery, approximately 9 milliliters in all, was drawn into EDTA tubes.

The sample here was peripheral blood mononuclear cells (PBMCs), taken when the disease was refractory, from a patient treated with antithyroid drugs. The TCR sequence derives from a female donor with Graves disease. The chain recombines TRBV28 with TRBJ1-1; D call uncertain. CDR3 nucleotides: TGTGCCAGCATAGGCACTGAAGCTTTCTTT. Translating gives CASIGTEAFF.